These 20 T cell receptor beta chains originate from one sample sequenced in a study of blood T cell repertoires in COVID-19. Only in-frame clones appear in the TCRdb table, and some are missing; sequencing was by immunoSEQ multiplex PCR. Found here are some 150,000 clones, about 85% of them singletons; the top ten hold 4% to 5%. Input material: peripheral blood. These receptors were collected from an older woman with active or convalescent COVID-19.

The gene calls are TRBV5-1 and TRBJ1-6, with TRBD1 as a possible D gene (6 bases). CDR1 is SGHRS, CDR2 YFSETQ, per germline. V lost 5 bases and J lost 7, with 19 bases in between. The CDR3 contains 16 residues. As DNA, the CDR3 is TGCGCCAGCAGACCTCTCGGGGGGCGAGAGAATTCACCCCTCCACTTT. Its translation is CASRPLGGRENSPLHF.

This clone was seen a few times. The chain uses TRBV6-1 and TRBJ2-1; D may be TRBD2 (6 bases). CDR1 and CDR2 from the germline V gene are MNHNS and SASEGT. Trimming took off 1 base at V and 2 bases at J, with 6 bases between the two ends. This CDR3 has 14 amino acids. In DNA, the CDR3 is TGTGCCAGCAGTGAAGGACTAGCCTACAATGAGCAGTTCTTC. Protein sequence: CASSEGLAYNEQFF.

The chain has TRBV2 and TRBJ2-1; D possibly corresponds to TRBD2 (6 bases). V was clipped by 7 bases and J by 11 bases, with 15 bases between them. Germline V gene data show CDR1 as SNHLY and CDR2 as FYNNEI. This CDR3 has 12 amino acids. CDR3 DNA sequence: TGTGCCAGCACCCGGGACTCCCTACAGCAGTTCTTC. As protein: CASTRDSLQQFF.

This clone was observed once. This CDR3 reads CASSWGQGSNQPQHF. Written as DNA, the CDR3 is TGTGCCAGCAGTTGGGGACAGGGAAGCAATCAGCCCCAGCATTTT. The V call is TRBV6-2 or TRBV6-3, the J call TRBJ1-5; 9 bases align to TRBD1. V lost 4 bases to trimming and J lost 1 base; unmatched junction nucleotides: 2. The CDR3 has 15 amino acids. Germline lookup yields CDR1 MNHEY and CDR2 SVGEGT.

The chain uses TRBV5-1 and TRBJ1-1; a possible D gene is TRBD1 (6 bases). V lost 4 bases, J lost 5 bases, and 12 bases lay in between. Germline-derived CDR1 and CDR2 are SGHRS and YFSETQ. The CDR3 runs to 13 residues. The CDR3 loop is CASSVDSMTEAFF. Written as DNA, the CDR3 is TGCGCCAGCAGCGTGGACAGTATGACTGAAGCTTTCTTT. The full variable domain, completed using reference TRBV5-1 and TRBJ1-1, is KAGVTQTPRYLIKTRGQQVTLSCSPISGHRSVSWYQQTPGQGLQFLFEYFSETQRNKGNFPGRFSGRQFSNSRSEMNVSTLELGDSALYLCASSVDSMTEAFFGQGTRLTVV.

This chain uses TRBV3-1 (or the pseudogene TRBV3-2) with TRBJ1-1; unclear D gene. From germline, CDR1 is LGHDT and CDR2 YNNKEL (reference sequence). V gave up 0 bases and J gave up 3 bases, with 5 bases separating them. This CDR3 comprises 13 residues. DNA for the CDR3: TGTGCCAGCAGCCAAGATTTCGACACTGAAGCTTTCTTT. Translation: CASSQDFDTEAFF.

The chain carries TRBV7-2 and TRBJ1-2, with 7 bases aligning to TRBD1. V shed 5 bases, J shed 8 bases, and the junction held 8 bases outside the gene matches. Germline V gene lookup returns CDR1 SGHTA and CDR2 FQGNSA. The CDR3 length is 13 residues. The CDR3 sequence: CASSAGQVLGYTF. The CDR3 coding sequence is TGTGCCAGCAGCGCCGGACAGGTTTTAGGCTACACCTTC.

The table lists this clone with a count of one. This chain connects TRBV6-1 to TRBJ1-6; D is possibly TRBD1 (6 bases). Trimming took off 4 bases at V and 0 bases at J, with 10 bases between the two ends. The CDR3 totals 16 residues. CDR1 MNHNS and CDR2 SASEGT come from the germline V gene. For the CDR3, the DNA is TGTGCCAGCAGTGCCGGACAGAGCTCCTATAATTCACCCCTCCACTTT. This codes for CASSAGQSSYNSPLHF.

This chain joins TRBV2 and TRBJ2-4, with TRBD2 matching 10 bases. Looked up from germline, CDR1 is SNHLY and CDR2 is FYNNEI. V lost 2 bases, J lost 12 bases, and 4 bases stayed unmatched. The CDR3 runs to 13 residues. The CDR3: CASSEKVAGGQYF. The CDR3 DNA follows: TGTGCCAGCAGTGAAAAGGTAGCGGGGGGTCAGTACTTC. Filled out from reference TRBV2 and TRBJ2-4, the complete variable domain reads EPEVTQTPSHQVTQMGQEVILRCVPISNHLYFYWYRQILGQKVEFLVSFYNNEISEKSEIFDDQFSVERPDGSNFTLKIRSTKLEDSAMYFCASSEKVAGGQYFGAGTRLSVL.

The chain employs TRBV5-4 and TRBJ1-2, with D tentatively TRBD1 (5 bases). Germline CDR1 and CDR2: SGHNT and YYREEE (reference sequence). V dropped 6 bases and J dropped 5 bases, with 17 bases sitting between them. The CDR3 runs 14 residues. This CDR3 reads CASNAGGAGYGYTF. The CDR3 DNA reads as TGTGCCAGCAACGCAGGAGGGGCTGGATATGGCTACACCTTC.

This chain connects TRBV18 to TRBJ2-7; D ambiguous. Trimming pared 2 bases from V and 6 bases from J, leaving 8 bases between. The CDR3 is 12 residues long. Per germline, CDR1 KGHSH and CDR2 LQKENI. DNA for the CDR3: TGTGCCAGCTCACCATCCCTAGGCGAGCAGTACTTC. Residues: CASSPSLGEQYF.

The V and J genes are TRBV15 and TRBJ2-7; TRBD1 might be the D (6 bases). Trimming left V 0 bases short and J 0 bases short, with 9 bases between. The germline CDR1 and CDR2 sequences are LNHNV and YYDKDF (reference sequence). This CDR3 is built from 15 residues. The chain's CDR3 is CATSREGQISYEQYF. CDR3 nucleotide sequence: TGTGCCACCAGCAGAGAAGGACAGATCTCCTACGAGCAGTACTTC. Variable domain in full (rest from reference TRBV15 and TRBJ2-7): DAMVIQNPRYQVTQFGKPVTLSCSQTLNHNVMYWYQQKSSQAPKLLFHYYDKDFNNEADTPDNFQSRRPNTSFCFLDIRSPGLGDTAMYLCATSREGQISYEQYFGPGTRLTVT.

CDR3 region: CASSRLAGGTDTQYF. The CDR3, as DNA: TGTGCCAGCAGTCGACTAGCGGGGGGCACAGATACGCAGTATTTT. The rearrangement links TRBV2 to TRBJ2-3; 12 nucleotides match TRBD2. The CDR3 spans 15 residues. J was trimmed by 1 base and V by 5 bases; bases with no gene match: 1. Germline V CDR1 and CDR2: SNHLY, FYNNEI.

This clone is a singleton in its sample. The chain employs TRBV6-5 and TRBJ1-1; D might be TRBD1 (6 bases). The CDR3 is 15 residues long. Trimming removed 4 bases at V and 4 bases at J, with 16 bases between. The germline V gene encodes CDR1 MNHEY and CDR2 SVGAGI. CDR3 loop: CASSSGDGAITEAFF. CDR3 nucleotides: TGTGCCAGCAGTTCAGGGGACGGAGCTATCACTGAAGCTTTCTTT.

The chain employs TRBV10-3 and TRBJ2-7; 7 positions agree with TRBD2. Trimming at V came to 2 bases and at J to 2 bases, leaving 3 bases not matched to a gene. Germline lookup yields CDR1 ENHRY and CDR2 SYGVKD. The CDR3 has 14 amino acids. Written as DNA, the CDR3 is TGTGCCATCAGTGAGGCGGGAGCCCCCTACGAGCAGTACTTC. As protein: CAISEAGAPYEQYF.

The chain combines TRBV6-5 with TRBJ2-7; 12 bases map to TRBD2. Germline V gives CDR1 MNHEY, CDR2 SVGAGI. With 3 bases clipped from V and 4 bases from J, the junction kept 4 bases outside the gene matches. The CDR3 extends over 15 amino acids. DNA of the CDR3: TGTGCCAGCAGTTATCTAGCGGGGGGGCGGTACGAGCAGTACTTC. As protein: CASSYLAGGRYEQYF.

This rearrangement joins TRBV29-1 to TRBJ1-2, with a possible D match to TRBD1 (6 bases). Germline assignment: CDR1 SQVTM and CDR2 ANQGSEA. Trimming stripped 0 bases from V and 0 bases from J, with 14 bases between. The CDR3 is 16 residues long. The CDR3 loop is CSVEENRADSNYGYTF. The DNA of the CDR3 is TGCAGCGTTGAAGAGAACAGGGCCGATTCTAACTATGGCTACACCTTC.

The genes are TRBV5-1 and TRBJ1-1; TRBD1 might be the D (6 bases). Per the germline V gene, CDR1 is SGHRS and CDR2 is YFSETQ. This CDR3 comprises 14 residues. Trimming removed 3 bases at V and 1 base at J, with 10 bases between. CDR3 DNA sequence: TGCGCCAGCAGCTGGGGGGGACAGAACACTGAAGCTTTCTTT. This encodes CASSWGGQNTEAFF.

J is TRBJ1-4 and V is TRBV30; TRBD1 aligns across 12 bases. The CDR3 spans 18 residues. Trimming cost V 2 bases and J 7 bases; bases outside gene matches: 14. Germline V gene data show CDR1 as GTSNPN and CDR2 as SVGIG (reference sequence). The CDR3 nucleotides are TGTGCCTGGAGTCCTTCGCCGGGACAGGGGGCTGGGGTTGAAAAACTGTTTTTT. Its protein product is CAWSPSPGQGAGVEKLFF.

This chain joins TRBV6-6 and TRBJ1-1, with a tentative D call TRBD1 (5 bases). V was cut by 5 bases and J by 5 bases, with 15 bases left in between. CDR1 and CDR2 from the germline V gene are MNHNY and SVGAGI (reference sequence). This CDR3 contains 14 residues. CDR3 in amino acids: CASSPRREGTEAFF. In DNA, the CDR3 is TGTGCCAGCAGTCCCCGGAGGGAGGGGACTGAAGCTTTCTTT.